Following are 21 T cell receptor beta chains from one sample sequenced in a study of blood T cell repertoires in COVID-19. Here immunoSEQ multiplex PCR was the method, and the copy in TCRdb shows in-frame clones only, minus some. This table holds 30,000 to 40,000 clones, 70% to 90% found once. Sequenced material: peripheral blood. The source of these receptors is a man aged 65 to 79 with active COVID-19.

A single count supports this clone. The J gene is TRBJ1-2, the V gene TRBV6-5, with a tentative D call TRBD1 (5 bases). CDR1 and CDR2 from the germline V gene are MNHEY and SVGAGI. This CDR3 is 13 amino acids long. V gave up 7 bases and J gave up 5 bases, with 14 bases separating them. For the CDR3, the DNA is TGTGCCAGCACGTTACAGGTTTGGTATGGCTACACCTTC. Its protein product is CASTLQVWYGYTF.

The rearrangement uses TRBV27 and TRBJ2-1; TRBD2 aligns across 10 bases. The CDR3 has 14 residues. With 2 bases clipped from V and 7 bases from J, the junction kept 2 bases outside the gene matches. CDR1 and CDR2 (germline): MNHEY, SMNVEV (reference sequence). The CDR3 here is CASSLSGRGNEQFF. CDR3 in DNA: TGTGCCAGCAGTTTAAGCGGGAGGGGGAATGAGCAGTTCTTC.

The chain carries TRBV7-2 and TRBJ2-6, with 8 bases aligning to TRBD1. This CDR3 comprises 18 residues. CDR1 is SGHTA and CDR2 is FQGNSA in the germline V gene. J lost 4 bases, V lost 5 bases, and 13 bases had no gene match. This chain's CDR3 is CASSPRYQGASGANVLTF. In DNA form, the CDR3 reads TGTGCCAGCAGCCCCCGTTACCAGGGGGCGTCGGGGGCCAACGTCCTGACTTTC.

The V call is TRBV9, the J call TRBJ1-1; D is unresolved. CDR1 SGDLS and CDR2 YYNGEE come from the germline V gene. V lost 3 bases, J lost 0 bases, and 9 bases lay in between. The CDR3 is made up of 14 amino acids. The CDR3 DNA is TGTGCCAGCAGCGCCCTTACAGTGAACACTGAAGCTTTCTTT. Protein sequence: CASSALTVNTEAFF.

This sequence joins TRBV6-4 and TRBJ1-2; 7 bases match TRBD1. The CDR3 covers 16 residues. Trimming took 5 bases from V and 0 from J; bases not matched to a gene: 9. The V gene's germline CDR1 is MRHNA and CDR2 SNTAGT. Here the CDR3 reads CASSLQGRRANYGYTF. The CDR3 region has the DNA TGTGCCAGCAGTCTACAGGGGAGAAGGGCTAACTATGGCTACACCTTC.

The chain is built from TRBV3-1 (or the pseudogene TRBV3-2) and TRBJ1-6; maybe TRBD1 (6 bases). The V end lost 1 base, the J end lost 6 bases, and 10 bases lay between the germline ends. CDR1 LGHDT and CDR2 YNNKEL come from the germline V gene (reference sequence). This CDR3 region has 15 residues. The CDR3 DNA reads TGTGCCAGCAGCCAAGTAACAGGGAGTAATTCACCCCTCCACTTT. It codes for CASSQVTGSNSPLHF.

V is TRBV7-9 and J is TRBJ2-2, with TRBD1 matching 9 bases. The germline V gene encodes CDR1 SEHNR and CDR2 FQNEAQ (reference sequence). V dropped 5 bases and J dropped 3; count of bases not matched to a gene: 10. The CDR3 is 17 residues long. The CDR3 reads CASSHIMGQGDTGELFF. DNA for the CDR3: TGTGCCAGCAGCCACATCATGGGACAGGGTGACACCGGGGAGCTGTTTTTT.

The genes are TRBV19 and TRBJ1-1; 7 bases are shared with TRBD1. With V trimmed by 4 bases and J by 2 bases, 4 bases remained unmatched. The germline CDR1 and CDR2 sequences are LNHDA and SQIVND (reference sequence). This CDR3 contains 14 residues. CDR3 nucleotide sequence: TGTGCCAGTAGTAGGGACAGAATAAACACTGAAGCTTTCTTT. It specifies CASSRDRINTEAFF.

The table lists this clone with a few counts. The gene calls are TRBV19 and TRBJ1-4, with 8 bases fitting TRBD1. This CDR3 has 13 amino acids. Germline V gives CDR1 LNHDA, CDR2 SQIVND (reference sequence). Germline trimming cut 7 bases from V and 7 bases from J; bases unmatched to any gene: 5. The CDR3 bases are TGTGCCAGTAAGGACAGGGACCGTGAAAAACTGTTTTTT. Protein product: CASKDRDREKLFF.

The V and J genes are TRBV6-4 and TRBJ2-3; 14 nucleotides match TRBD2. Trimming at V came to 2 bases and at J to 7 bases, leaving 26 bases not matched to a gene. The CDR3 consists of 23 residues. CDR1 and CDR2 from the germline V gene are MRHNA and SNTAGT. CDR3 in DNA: TGTGCCAGCAGTGACCCCGACAGGACCGAGGGACTAGCGGGAGATTTGGGCAGGAATACGCAGTATTTT. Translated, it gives CASSDPDRTEGLAGDLGRNTQYF.

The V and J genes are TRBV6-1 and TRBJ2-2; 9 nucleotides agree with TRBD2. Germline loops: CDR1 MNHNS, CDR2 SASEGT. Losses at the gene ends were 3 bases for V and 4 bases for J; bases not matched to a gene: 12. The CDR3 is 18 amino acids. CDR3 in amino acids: CASSDGLAGTRVTGELFF. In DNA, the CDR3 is TGTGCCAGCAGTGATGGTCTAGCGGGAACTCGGGTCACCGGGGAGCTGTTTTTT.

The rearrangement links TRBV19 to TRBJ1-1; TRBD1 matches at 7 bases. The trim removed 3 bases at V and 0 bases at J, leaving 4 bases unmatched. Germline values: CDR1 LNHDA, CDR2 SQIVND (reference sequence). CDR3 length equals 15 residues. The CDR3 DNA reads TGTGCCAGTAGTATTACAGGGGCCCTGAACACTGAAGCTTTCTTT. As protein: CASSITGALNTEAFF.

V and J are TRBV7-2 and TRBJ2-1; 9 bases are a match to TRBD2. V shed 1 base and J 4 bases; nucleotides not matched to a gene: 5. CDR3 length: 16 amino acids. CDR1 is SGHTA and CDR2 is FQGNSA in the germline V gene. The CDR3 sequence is CASSLVAGGGYNEQFF. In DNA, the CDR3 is TGTGCCAGCAGCTTAGTTGCGGGAGGGGGTTACAATGAGCAGTTCTTC.

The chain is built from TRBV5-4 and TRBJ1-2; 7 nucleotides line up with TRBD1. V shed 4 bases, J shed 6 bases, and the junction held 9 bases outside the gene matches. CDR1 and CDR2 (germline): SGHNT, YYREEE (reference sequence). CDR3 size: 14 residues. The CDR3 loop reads CASSATTGRDGYTF. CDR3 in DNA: TGTGCCAGCAGCGCAACGACAGGGCGCGATGGCTACACCTTC.

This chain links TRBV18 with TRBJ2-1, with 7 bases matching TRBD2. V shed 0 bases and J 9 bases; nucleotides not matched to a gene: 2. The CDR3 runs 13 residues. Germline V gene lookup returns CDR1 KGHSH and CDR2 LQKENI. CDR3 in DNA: TGTGCCAGCTCACCACCGGGAGGGACTGAGCAGTTCTTC. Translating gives CASSPPGGTEQFF.

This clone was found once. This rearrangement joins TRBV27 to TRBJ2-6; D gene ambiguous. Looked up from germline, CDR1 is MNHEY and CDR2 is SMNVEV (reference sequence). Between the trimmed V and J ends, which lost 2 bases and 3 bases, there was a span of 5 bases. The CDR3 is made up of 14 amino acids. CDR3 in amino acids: CASSLIIGANVLTF. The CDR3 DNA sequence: TGTGCCAGCAGTTTAATCATTGGGGCCAACGTCCTGACTTTC.

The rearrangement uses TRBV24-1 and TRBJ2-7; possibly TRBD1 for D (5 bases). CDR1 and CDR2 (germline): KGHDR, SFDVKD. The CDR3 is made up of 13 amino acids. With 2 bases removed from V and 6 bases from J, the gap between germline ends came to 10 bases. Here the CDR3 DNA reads TGTGCCACCAGTGATTCAGGGAATCGCGAGCAGTACTTC. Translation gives CATSDSGNREQYF.

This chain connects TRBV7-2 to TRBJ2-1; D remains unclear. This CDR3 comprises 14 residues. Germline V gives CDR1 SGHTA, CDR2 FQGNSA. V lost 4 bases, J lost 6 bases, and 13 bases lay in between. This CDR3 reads CASSSSYSINEQFF. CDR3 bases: TGTGCCAGCAGCTCGAGCTACTCCATCAATGAGCAGTTCTTC.

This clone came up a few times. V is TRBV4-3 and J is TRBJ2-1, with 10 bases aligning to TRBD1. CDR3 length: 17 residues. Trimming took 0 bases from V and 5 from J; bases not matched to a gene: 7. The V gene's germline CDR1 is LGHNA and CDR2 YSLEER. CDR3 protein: CASSQELDRGKHNEQFF. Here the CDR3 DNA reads TGCGCCAGCAGCCAAGAGTTGGACAGGGGGAAACACAATGAGCAGTTCTTC.

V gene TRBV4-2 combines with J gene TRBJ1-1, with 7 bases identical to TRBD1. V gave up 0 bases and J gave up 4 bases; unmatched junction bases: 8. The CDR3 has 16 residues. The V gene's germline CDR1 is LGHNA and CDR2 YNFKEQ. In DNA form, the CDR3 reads TGTGCCAGCAGCCAAGAATATCGGCAGGGGGTCACTGAAGCTTTCTTT. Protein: CASSQEYRQGVTEAFF.

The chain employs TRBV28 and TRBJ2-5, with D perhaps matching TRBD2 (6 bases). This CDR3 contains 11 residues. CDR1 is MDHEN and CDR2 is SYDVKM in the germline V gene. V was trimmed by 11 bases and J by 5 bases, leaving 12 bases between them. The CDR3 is CAVGGMETQYF. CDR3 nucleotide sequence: TGTGCCGTCGGCGGGATGGAGACCCAGTACTTC.